This T cell receptor (beta chain) was found in a study of blood T cell repertoires in COVID-19. At the level of the study: The analysed material was cDNA or gDNA that came from T cells, B-cell-depleted T cells, or PBMCs.

The assay was immunoSEQ multiplex PCR, and TCRdb's table has in-frame clones only and misses some. The sample includes about 180,000 clones, 80% to 90% seen only once; the top ten take about a tenth. Germline V gene lookup returns CDR1 KGHSH and CDR2 LQKENI. The CDR3 spans 14 residues. The V end was cut by 3 bases, the J end by 7 bases, with 13 bases between. Input material: peripheral blood. The receptor comes from a human donor with active or convalescent COVID-19. The donor label of this sample is uncertain. The chain links TRBV18 to TRBJ2-1, with a tentative D call TRBD1 (5 bases). CDR3 loop: CASSPDRFRNEQFF. The DNA of the CDR3 is TGTGCCAGCTCACCTGACAGATTCCGAAATGAGCAGTTCTTC.